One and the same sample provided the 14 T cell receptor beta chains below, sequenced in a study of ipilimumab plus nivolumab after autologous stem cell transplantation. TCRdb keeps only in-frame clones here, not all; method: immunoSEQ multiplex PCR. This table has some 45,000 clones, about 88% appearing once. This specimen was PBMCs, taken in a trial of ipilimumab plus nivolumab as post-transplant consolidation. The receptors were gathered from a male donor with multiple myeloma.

The CDR3 region has the DNA TGTGCCAGCACTAGACAGAGCTCCTACAATGAGCAGTTCTTC. It specifies CASTRQSSYNEQFF. The J gene is TRBJ2-1, the V gene TRBV6-4, with D maybe TRBD1 (5 bases). There are 14 residues in the CDR3. V shed 7 bases and J shed 0 bases, with 10 bases lying between them. Per germline, CDR1 MRHNA and CDR2 SNTAGT.

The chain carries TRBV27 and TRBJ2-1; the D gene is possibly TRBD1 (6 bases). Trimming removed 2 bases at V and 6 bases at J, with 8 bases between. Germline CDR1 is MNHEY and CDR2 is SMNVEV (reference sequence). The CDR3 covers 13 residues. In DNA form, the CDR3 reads TGTGCCAGCAGTTTAGTGGGGGCCAATGAGCAGTTCTTC. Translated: CASSLVGANEQFF.

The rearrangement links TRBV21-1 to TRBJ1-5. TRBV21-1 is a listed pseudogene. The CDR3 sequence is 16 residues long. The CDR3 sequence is CASSKVSPGAIQPQHF. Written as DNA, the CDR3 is TGTGCCAGCAGCAAAGTAAGTCCCGGGGCCATACAGCCCCAGCATTTT.

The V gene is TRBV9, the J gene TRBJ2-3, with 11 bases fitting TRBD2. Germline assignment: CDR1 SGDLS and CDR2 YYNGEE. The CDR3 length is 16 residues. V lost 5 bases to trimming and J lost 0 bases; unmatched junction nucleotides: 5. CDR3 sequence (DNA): TGTGCCAGCAGTCTTAGCGGGGGGGTTAGCACAGATACGCAGTATTTT. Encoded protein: CASSLSGGVSTDTQYF.

The CDR3 sequence: CASSLGERTGELFF. The CDR3 nucleotides are TGCGCCAGCAGCTTGGGTGAACGAACCGGGGAGCTGTTTTTT. The chain has TRBV5-1 and TRBJ2-2; D uncertain. V lost 0 bases, J lost 5 bases, and 8 bases lay in between. There are 14 residues in the CDR3. CDR1 and CDR2 from the germline V gene are SGHRS and YFSETQ.

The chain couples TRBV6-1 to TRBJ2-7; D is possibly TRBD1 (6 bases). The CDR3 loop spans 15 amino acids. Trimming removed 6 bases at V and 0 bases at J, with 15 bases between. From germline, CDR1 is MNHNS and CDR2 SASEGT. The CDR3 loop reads CASSLDRPSSYEQYF. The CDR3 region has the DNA TGTGCCAGCAGCCTCGACAGGCCAAGCTCCTACGAGCAGTACTTC.

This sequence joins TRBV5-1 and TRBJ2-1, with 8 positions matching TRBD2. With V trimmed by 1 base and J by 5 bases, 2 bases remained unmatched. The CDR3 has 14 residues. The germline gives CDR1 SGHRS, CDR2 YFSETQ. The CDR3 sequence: CASSLTSGHNEQFF. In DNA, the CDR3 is TGCGCCAGCAGCTTGACTAGCGGCCACAATGAGCAGTTCTTC.

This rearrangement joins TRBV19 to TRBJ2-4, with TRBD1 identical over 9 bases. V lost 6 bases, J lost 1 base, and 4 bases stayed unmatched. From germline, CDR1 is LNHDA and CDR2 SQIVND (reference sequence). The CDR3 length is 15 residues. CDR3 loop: CASRTGTGAKNIQYF. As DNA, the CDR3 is TGTGCCAGTAGGACCGGGACAGGGGCCAAAAACATTCAGTACTTC.

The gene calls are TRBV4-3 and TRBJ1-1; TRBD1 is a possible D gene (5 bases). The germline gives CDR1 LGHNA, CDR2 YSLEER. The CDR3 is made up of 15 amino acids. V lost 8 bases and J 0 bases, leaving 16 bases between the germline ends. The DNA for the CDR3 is TGCGCCAGCCGGATGGGGCGCGGATTGAACACTGAAGCTTTCTTT. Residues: CASRMGRGLNTEAFF.

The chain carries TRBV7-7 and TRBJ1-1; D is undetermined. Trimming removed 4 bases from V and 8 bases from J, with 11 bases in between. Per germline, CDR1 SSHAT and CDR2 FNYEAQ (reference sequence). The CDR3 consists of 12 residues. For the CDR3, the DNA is TGTGCCAGCAGCTACCCCCTGGCGGAAGCTTTCTTT. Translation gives CASSYPLAEAFF.

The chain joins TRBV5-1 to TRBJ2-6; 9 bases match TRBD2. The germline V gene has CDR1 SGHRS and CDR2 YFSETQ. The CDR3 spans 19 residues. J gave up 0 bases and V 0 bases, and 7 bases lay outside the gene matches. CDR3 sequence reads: CASSLVAGALSSGANVLTF. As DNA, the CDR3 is TGCGCCAGCAGCTTGGTAGCGGGGGCGCTTAGCTCTGGGGCCAACGTCCTGACTTTC.

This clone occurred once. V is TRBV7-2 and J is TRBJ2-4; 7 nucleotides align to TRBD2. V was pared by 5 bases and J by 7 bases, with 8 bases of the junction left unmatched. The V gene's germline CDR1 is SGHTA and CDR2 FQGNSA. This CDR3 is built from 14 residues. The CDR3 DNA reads TGTGCCAGCAGCCCTCACTCCGGGGGGAACATTCAGTACTTC. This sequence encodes CASSPHSGGNIQYF.

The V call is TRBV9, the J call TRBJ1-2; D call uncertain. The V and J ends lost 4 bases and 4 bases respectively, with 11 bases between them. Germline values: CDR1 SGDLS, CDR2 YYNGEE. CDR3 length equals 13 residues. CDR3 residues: CASSLGQFYGYTF. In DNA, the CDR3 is TGTGCCAGCAGCCTTGGCCAGTTCTATGGCTACACCTTC.

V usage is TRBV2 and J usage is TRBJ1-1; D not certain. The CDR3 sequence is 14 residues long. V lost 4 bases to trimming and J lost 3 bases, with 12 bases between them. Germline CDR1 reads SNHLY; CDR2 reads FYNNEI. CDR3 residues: CASSALSQDTEAFF. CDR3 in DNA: TGTGCCAGCAGTGCCTTGTCCCAGGACACTGAAGCTTTCTTT.